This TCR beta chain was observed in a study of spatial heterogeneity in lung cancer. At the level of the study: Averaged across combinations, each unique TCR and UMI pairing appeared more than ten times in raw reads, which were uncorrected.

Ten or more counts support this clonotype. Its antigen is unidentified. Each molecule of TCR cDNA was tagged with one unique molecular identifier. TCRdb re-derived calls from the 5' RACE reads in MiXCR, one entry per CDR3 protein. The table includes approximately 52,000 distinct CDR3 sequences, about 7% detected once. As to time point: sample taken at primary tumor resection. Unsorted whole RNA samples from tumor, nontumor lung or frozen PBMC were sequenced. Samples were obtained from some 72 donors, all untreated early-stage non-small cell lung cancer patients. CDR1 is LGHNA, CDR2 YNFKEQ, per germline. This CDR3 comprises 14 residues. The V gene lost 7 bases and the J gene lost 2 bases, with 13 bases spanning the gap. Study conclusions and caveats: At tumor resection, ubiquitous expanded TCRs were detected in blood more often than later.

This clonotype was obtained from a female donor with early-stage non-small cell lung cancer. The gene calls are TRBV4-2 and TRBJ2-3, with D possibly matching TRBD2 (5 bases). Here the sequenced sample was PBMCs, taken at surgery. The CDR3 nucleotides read TGTGCCAGCAAGCCTAGCAGTTACACAGATACGCAGTATTTT. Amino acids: CASKPSSYTDTQYF.